The present T cell receptor (beta chain) was sequenced within a study of cytomegalovirus exposure and HLA in healthy donors. Study information: The 95 to 150 validation repertoires used a platform that matched the one used for the approximately 700 first-cohort repertoires, as a later analysis reported.

Sequencing was performed with immunoSEQ multiplex PCR; in TCRdb, only in-frame clones are kept and a portion is missing. The table shows 150,000 to 200,000 clones, with roughly nine tenths occurring only once. Notes on the study in general: Researchers counted some 150 TCR beta chains as cytomegalovirus-associated.

With 6 bases clipped from V and 4 bases from J, the junction kept 10 bases outside the gene matches. Germline CDR1 MNHNS, CDR2 SASEGT. The CDR3 spans 15 residues. Turning to this clone: Its target is unknown.

The genes are TRBV6-1 and TRBJ1-2; TRBD1 matches at 8 bases. The origin of this receptor is a woman between 18 and 29 years old in good health and CMV-seropositive. The sequencing sample was made of PBMCs. The CDR3 sequence is CASRIFQGATYGYTF. The CDR3 nucleotides read TGTGCCAGCAGAATTTTCCAGGGGGCGACCTATGGCTACACCTTC.